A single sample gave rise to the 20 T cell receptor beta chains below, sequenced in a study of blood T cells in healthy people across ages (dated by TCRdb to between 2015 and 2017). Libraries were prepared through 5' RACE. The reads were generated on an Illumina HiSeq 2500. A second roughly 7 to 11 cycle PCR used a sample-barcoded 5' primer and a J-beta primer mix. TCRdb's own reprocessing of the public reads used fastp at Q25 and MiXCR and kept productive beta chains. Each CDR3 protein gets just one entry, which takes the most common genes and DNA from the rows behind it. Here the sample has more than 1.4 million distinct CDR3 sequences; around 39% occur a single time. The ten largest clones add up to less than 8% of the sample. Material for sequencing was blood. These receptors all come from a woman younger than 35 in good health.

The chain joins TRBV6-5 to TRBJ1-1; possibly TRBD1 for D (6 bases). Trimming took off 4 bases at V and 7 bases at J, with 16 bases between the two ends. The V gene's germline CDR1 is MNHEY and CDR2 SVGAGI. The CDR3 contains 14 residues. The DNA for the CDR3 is TGTGCCAGCAGTTTTAGCGGGGGCTACCTTGAAGCTTTCTTT. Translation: CASSFSGGYLEAFF.

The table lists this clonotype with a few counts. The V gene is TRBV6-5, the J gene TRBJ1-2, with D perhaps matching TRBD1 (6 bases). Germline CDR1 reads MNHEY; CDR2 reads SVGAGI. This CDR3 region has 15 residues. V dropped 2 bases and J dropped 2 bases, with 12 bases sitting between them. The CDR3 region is CASSYAGQPNYGYTF. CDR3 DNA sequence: TGTGCCAGCAGTTACGCCGGACAGCCCAACTATGGCTACACCTTC.

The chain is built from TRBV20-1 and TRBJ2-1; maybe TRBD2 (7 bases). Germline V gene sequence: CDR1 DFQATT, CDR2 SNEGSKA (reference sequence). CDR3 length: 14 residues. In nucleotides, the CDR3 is TGCAGCTGTCTGGGGAGGGGGTACCAAGAGACCCAGTTCTTC. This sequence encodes CSCLGRGYQETQFF.

CDR3: CASSEIVETGSLFYEQYF. For the CDR3, the DNA is TGTGCCAGCAGTGAAATTGTGGAGACAGGCTCCCTCTTCTACGAGCAGTACTTC. The chain links TRBV6-1 to TRBJ2-7, with D possibly being TRBD1 (6 bases). Germline lookup yields CDR1 MNHNS and CDR2 SASEGT. This CDR3 contains 18 residues. V was shortened by 2 bases and J by 3 bases, with 23 bases between the two germline ends.

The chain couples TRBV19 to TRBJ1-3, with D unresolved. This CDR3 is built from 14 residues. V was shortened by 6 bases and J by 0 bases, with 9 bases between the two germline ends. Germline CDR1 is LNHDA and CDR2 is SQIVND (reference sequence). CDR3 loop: CASRPSYSGNTIYF. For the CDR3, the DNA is TGTGCCAGTAGGCCCTCATACTCTGGAAACACCATATATTTT.

The CDR3 here is CASRATSYGYTF. CDR3 nucleotide sequence: TGTGCCAGCCGGGCGACATCCTATGGCTACACCTTC. The chain joins TRBV9 to TRBJ1-2; D is unresolved. Germline CDR1 SGDLS, CDR2 YYNGEE. This CDR3 comprises 12 residues. V shed 7 bases and J shed 4 bases, with 11 bases lying between them.

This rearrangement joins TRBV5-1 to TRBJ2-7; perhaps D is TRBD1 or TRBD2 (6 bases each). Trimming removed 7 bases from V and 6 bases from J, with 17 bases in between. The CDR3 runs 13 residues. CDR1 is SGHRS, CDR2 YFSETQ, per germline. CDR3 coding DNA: TGCGCCAGCGCGAGGGGGGACGGGGCCGAGCAGTACTTC. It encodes CASARGDGAEQYF.

This chain's CDR3 is CASSFLAGENTEAFF. The CDR3 DNA reads TGTGCCAGCAGTTTCCTGGCAGGGGAGAACACTGAAGCTTTCTTT. This sequence joins TRBV27 and TRBJ1-1; perhaps TRBD1 as D (6 bases). The CDR3 runs 15 residues. CDR1 and CDR2 (germline): MNHEY, SMNVEV (reference sequence). Trimming took 3 bases from V and 1 from J, leaving 12 bases between them.

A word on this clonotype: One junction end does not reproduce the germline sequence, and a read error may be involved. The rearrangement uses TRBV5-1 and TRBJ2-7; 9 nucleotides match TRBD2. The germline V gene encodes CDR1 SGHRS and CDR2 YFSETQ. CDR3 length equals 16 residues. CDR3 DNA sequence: TGCGCCAGTAGCTTGGTTACTAGCGGGTTTTACAATGAGCAGTACTTC. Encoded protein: CASSLVTSGFYNEQYF.

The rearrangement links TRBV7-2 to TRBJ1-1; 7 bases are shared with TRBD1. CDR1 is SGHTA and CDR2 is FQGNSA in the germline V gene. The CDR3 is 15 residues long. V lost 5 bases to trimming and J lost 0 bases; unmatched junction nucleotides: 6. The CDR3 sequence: CASSIHRGLNTEAFF. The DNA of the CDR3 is TGTGCCAGCAGCATACACAGGGGTTTGAACACTGAAGCTTTCTTT.

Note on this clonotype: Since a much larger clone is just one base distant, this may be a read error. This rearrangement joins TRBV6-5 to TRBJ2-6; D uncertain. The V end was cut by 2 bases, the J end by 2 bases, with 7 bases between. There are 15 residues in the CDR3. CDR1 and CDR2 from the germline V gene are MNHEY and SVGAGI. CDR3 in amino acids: CASSYHPTGANVLTF. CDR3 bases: TGTGCCAGCAGTTACCACCCTACTGGGGCCAACGTCCTGACTTTC.

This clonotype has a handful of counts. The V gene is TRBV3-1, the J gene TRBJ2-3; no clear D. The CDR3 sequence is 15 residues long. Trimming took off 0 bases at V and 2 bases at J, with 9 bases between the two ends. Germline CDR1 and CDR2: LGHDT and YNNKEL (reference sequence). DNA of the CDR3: TGTGCCAGCAGCCAAGATCGTGGCTTCACAGATACGCAGTATTTT. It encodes CASSQDRGFTDTQYF.

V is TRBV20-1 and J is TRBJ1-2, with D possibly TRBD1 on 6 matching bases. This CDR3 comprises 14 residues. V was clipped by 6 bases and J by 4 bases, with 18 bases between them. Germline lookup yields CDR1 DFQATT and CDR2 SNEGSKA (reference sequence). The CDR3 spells CSATKPGAAYGYTF. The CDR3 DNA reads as TGCAGTGCGACAAAGCCGGGGGCCGCCTATGGCTACACCTTC.

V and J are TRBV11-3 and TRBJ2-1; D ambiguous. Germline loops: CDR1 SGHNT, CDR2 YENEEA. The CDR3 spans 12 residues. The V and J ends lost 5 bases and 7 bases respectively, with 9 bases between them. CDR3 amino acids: CASSVGRNEQFF. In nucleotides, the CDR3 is TGTGCCAGCAGCGTGGGTAGGAATGAGCAGTTCTTC.

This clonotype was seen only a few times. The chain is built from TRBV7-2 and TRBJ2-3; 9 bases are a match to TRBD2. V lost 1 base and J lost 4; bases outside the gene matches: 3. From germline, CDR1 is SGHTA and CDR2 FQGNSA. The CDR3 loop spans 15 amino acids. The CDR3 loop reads CASSLELAGSDTQYF. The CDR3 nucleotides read TGTGCCAGCAGCTTAGAGCTAGCGGGGTCAGATACGCAGTATTTT.

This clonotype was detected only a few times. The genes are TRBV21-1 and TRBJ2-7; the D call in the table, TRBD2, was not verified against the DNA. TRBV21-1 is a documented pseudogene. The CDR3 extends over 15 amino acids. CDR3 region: CASSKKRDRSYEQYF. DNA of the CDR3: TGTGCCAGCAGCAAAAAGAGGGACCGCTCCTACGAGCAGTACTTC.

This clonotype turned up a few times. CDR3 sequence reads: CASSVRGSETQYF. In nucleotides, the CDR3 is TGTGCCAGCAGCGTCAGGGGTTCAGAGACCCAGTACTTC. This chain joins TRBV4-2 and TRBJ2-5, with D possibly matching TRBD1 (6 bases). In germline, CDR1 is LGHNA, CDR2 YNFKEQ. The V end was cut by 5 bases, the J end by 4 bases, with 11 bases between. The CDR3 extends over 13 amino acids.

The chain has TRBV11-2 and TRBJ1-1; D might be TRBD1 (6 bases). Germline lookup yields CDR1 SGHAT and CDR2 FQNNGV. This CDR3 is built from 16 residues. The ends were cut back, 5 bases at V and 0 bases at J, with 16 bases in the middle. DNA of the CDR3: TGTGCCAGCAGCCCGCCGGTGGACAGTCTGAACACTGAAGCTTTCTTT. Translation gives CASSPPVDSLNTEAFF.

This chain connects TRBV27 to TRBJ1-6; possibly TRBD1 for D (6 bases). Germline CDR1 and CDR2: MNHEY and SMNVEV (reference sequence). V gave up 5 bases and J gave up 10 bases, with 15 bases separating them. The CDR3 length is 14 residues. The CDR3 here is CASSPGDGSSPLHF. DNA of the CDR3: TGTGCCAGCAGTCCAGGGGACGGCAGCTCACCCCTCCACTTT.

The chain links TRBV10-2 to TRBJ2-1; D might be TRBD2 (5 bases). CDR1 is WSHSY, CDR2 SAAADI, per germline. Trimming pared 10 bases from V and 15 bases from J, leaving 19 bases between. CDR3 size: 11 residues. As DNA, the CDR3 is TGCGCCACCATGAGCGGACGAGCCATGTTCTTC. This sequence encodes CATMSGRAMFF.